Sequencing of this TCR beta chain was carried out in a study of blood T cell repertoires in COVID-19. Overall study: Recovered status applied to Cohort 3 donors who had two consecutive negative PCRs. It also applied to those with clearance or with symptom resolution. Spain, Italy and the United States supplied samples that represented acute and convalescent COVID-19.

Individuals aged about 18 to 90 years were recruited from some 26 US areas. The CDR3 consists of 15 residues. The V end was cut by 7 bases, the J end by 7 bases, with 19 bases between. The germline V gene encodes CDR1 LNHDA and CDR2 SQIVND (reference sequence). Measured with immunoSEQ multiplex PCR; TCRdb has only the in-frame clones, and not every one. The data contain about 400,000 clones, more than 75% of them singletons. The chain is built from TRBV19 and TRBJ1-4; tentative D call: TRBD1 (6 bases). This clonotype was sampled from a man aged 35 to 55 in a cohort exposed to, infected with or recovered from COVID-19 (not recorded which). Sequencing was carried out using PBMCs or T cells enriched from blood (not recorded which). DNA of the CDR3: TGTGCCAGTAAAGGACCCAAGGGGGTTTTTGAAAAACTGTTTTTT. It is translated as CASKGPKGVFEKLFF.